A selection of T cell receptor beta chains follows, all from one sample in a study of T cells in Graves' hyperthyroidism and ophthalmopathy. TCRdb reprocessed the multiplex PCR reads via MiXCR and lists one record per CDR3 protein. Here the sample spans roughly 700,000 distinct CDR3 sequences, roughly a third being singletons. Sequenced: blood. Every receptor here comes from a woman between 40 and 55 years old with Graves' hyperthyroidism. Both conserved end residues are part of each CDR3. Fields, in order: V gene, J gene, D gene, clone size, CDR3 DNA, CDR3 protein. A D gene is named only where the DNA matches it firmly. Size tells how often a clone was seen (once, few, many) or the class of an expanded clone, and some rows leave it out.

TRBV12-3/TRBV12-4	TRBJ1-1	TRBD1	NA	TGTGCCAGCAGTTTTATGATGGGACAGAGCCTGGGGACTGAAGCTTTCTTT	CASSFMMGQSLGTEAFF
TRBV12-3/TRBV12-4	TRBJ1-3	TRBD1	many	TGTGCCAGCAGTCACGGGACAGGGGGTAACACCATATATTTT	CASSHGTGGNTIYF
TRBV6-5	TRBJ2-3	NA	NA	TGTGCCAGCAGTTACAGGGCCAGGGATACGCAGTATTTT	CASSYRARDTQYF
TRBV6-1	TRBJ2-2	NA	NA	TGTGCCAGCCCCCCCAGGGAAGTGGGGCCCCTTAGCGGGGAGCTGTTTTTT	CASPPREVGPLSGELFF
TRBV7-3	TRBJ2-3	NA	NA	TGTGCCAGCAGCTTAACGGCCCAGGGGACAGATACGCAGTATTTT	CASSLTAQGTDTQYF
TRBV9	TRBJ2-3	NA	NA	TGTGCCAGCAGCGTAGGCGGGGCTTACACAGATACGCAGTATTTT	CASSVGGAYTDTQYF
TRBV12-3/TRBV12-4	TRBJ2-7	TRBD2	NA	TGTGCCAGCAGTTCTAGCGGGAGGCTTGAAAACGAGCAGTACTTC	CASSSSGRLENEQYF
TRBV7-9	TRBJ2-7	NA	NA	TGCGCCAGCAGCCAAGAAGGAGGGAGCCTATTGGGAGAGCAGTACTTC	CASSQEGGSLLGEQYF
TRBV28	TRBJ2-7	NA	NA	TGTGCCAGCAGTACAGGACGGGGCATTTTTTACGAGCAGTACTTC	CASSTGRGIFYEQYF
TRBV19	TRBJ1-2	NA	few	TGTGCCAGTAACCGCCCACCGAATTCGGCAGCACAAGGATATGGCTACACCTTC	CASNRPPNSAAQGYGYTF
TRBV19	TRBJ1-5	TRBD1	few	TGTGCCACCGAGATTGGACAGGCTGCGGGGAATCAGCCCCAGCATTTT	CATEIGQAAGNQPQHF
TRBV6-5	TRBJ2-2	TRBD2	few	TGTGCCAGCAGTTCGTGGCGGGGGGGCCCCTCGAACACCGGGGAGCTGTTTTTT	CASSSWRGGPSNTGELFF
TRBV24-1	TRBJ2-3	NA	once	TGTGCCACCAGTGATTTATTTCGGGACTCCCCATCGGCGCAGTATTTT	CATSDLFRDSPSAQYF
TRBV28	TRBJ2-7	TRBD1	once	TGTGCCAGCAGCGAGGGACAGAATCCCTACGAGCAGTACTTC	CASSEGQNPYEQYF
TRBV12-3/TRBV12-4	TRBJ1-3	NA	NA	TGTGCCAGCAGTATCGACACCATATATTTT	CASSIDTIYF
TRBV7-2	TRBJ1-1	NA	many	TGTGCCAGCAGCTCTCGACCACAGGGAGTATCTGAAGCTTTCTTT	CASSSRPQGVSEAFF
TRBV7-3	TRBJ2-2	TRBD1	many	TGTGCCAGCAGACGGCAAACCGGGACAGGGGGTACCGGGGAGCTGTTTTTT	CASRRQTGTGGTGELFF
TRBV4-3	TRBJ1-5	NA	many	TGCGCCAGCAGCCAAGACAGGACACAGCCCCAGCATTTT	CASSQDRTQPQHF
TRBV25-1	TRBJ2-7	TRBD2	many	TGTGCCAGCAGTGAATATGCGGGAGCGGGGGAGCAGTACTTC	CASSEYAGAGEQYF
TRBV20-1	TRBJ1-5	TRBD1	NA	TGCAGTGTCGGGGACAGTAGCAATCAGCCCCAGCATTTT	CSVGDSSNQPQHF
TRBV10-3	TRBJ2-5	NA	many	TGTGCCACCCGGGACAAGCAACAAGAGACCCAGTACTTC	CATRDKQQETQYF
TRBV9	TRBJ2-3	TRBD1	NA	TGTGCCAGCAGCGCAGGACAGGGAACAGATACGCAGTATTTT	CASSAGQGTDTQYF
TRBV7-9	TRBJ1-5	NA	many	TGTGCCAGCAGCTTGGGCACGGGGGGGCCCCAGCATTTT	CASSLGTGGPQHF
TRBV6-6	TRBJ1-1	NA	NA	TGTGCCAGCAGCCAGGGATGGACGGGGAACACTGAAGCTTTCTTT	CASSQGWTGNTEAFF
TRBV28	TRBJ1-2	TRBD1	few	TGTGCCAGCAGTGACAGGGTTTCTGACACCTTC	CASSDRVSDTF
TRBV7-2	TRBJ2-2	TRBD2	NA	TGTGCCAGCAGCTCGGGGGGGAACGGGGAGCTGTTTTTT	CASSSGGNGELFF
TRBV11-3	TRBJ2-2	TRBD2	once	TGTGCCAGCAGCGGGCTAGCGGGGGTAAGGGAGCTGTTTTTT	CASSGLAGVRELFF
TRBV5-1	TRBJ2-7	TRBD2	NA	TGCGCCAGCAGCCTCCCACCGGGGGGCGAGCAGTACTTC	CASSLPPGGEQYF
TRBV5-1	TRBJ2-2	NA	few	TGCGCCAGCAGCTTGGTGCGGGCAGGAACCGGGGAGCTGTTTTTT	CASSLVRAGTGELFF
TRBV19	TRBJ1-5	NA	NA	TGTGCCAGTAGTCGGTCAGGGGACAATCAGCCCCAGCATTTT	CASSRSGDNQPQHF
TRBV7-2	TRBJ2-1	NA	NA	TGTGCCAGCAGCTTATCGCCAGGGGGGAATGAGCAGTTCTTC	CASSLSPGGNEQFF
TRBV20-1	TRBJ2-7	TRBD2	many	TGCAGTGCTAGAGACCTAGCGGGCTACTACGAGCAGTACTTC	CSARDLAGYYEQYF
TRBV12-3/TRBV12-4	TRBJ2-7	TRBD1	NA	TGTGCCAGCAGTTACGCGACAGGGGTAACCTACGAGCAGTACTTC	CASSYATGVTYEQYF
TRBV10-3	TRBJ2-7	TRBD1	NA	TGTGCCATCACCTCTGACAGGGGGGATCTCTTCTACGAGCAGTACTTC	CAITSDRGDLFYEQYF
TRBV6-6	TRBJ1-3	NA	few	TGTGCCAGCAGTTCGACATACTCTGGAAACACCATATATTTT	CASSSTYSGNTIYF
TRBV12-3/TRBV12-4	TRBJ1-2	TRBD1	many	TGTGCCAGCAGACAAAGGACAGGAAACTATGGCTACACCTTC	CASRQRTGNYGYTF
TRBV11-2	TRBJ1-6	NA	once	TGTGCCAGCAGCCCTCGCCGGGGGGCGCGTTCACCCCTCCACTTT	CASSPRRGARSPLHF
TRBV20-1	TRBJ1-5	NA	NA	TGCAGTGCTAGCTTCGTAGGAGGTCAGCCCCAGCATTTT	CSASFVGGQPQHF
TRBV29-1	TRBJ2-2	NA	NA	TGCAGCGTTGAAGGGGGGGGGGCGGCCGGGGAGCTGTTTTTT	CSVEGGGAAGELFF
TRBV19	TRBJ2-2	TRBD2	NA	TGTGCCAGTAGTAGCGGGGGGCCCCCCGGGGAGCTGTTTTTT	CASSSGGPPGELFF
TRBV12-3/TRBV12-4	TRBJ1-2	NA	NA	TGTGCCAGCAGTCCTGGAACTCATAACACCTTC	CASSPGTHNTF
TRBV29-1	TRBJ1-1	NA	few	TGCAGCGTTGTGTTGGGGGCGGACACTGAAGCTTTCTTT	CSVVLGADTEAFF
TRBV24-1	TRBJ2-2	NA	many	TGTGCCACCAATTCCGGGTCGAACACCGGGGAGCTGTTTTTT	CATNSGSNTGELFF
TRBV10-3	TRBJ2-2	TRBD1	few	TGTGCCAGCAGTCCAGGGACAGGGGGCGCAACCGGGGAGCTGTTTTTT	CASSPGTGGATGELFF
TRBV12-3/TRBV12-4	TRBJ1-1	NA	NA	TGTGCCAGCAGTTCAGCTCCGAACACTGAAGCTTTCTTT	CASSSAPNTEAFF
TRBV29-1	TRBJ2-7	NA	many	TGCAGCGTTTTATGGTACGAGCAGTACTTC	CSVLWYEQYF
TRBV6-5	TRBJ2-2	NA	few	TGTGCCAGCAGTGAAGGGGAGCTAGTTGGCGGGGAGCTGTTTTTT	CASSEGELVGGELFF
TRBV7-9	TRBJ1-4	NA	many	TGTGCCAGCACCCCGGACCGGGTGAATGAAAAACTGTTTTTT	CASTPDRVNEKLFF
TRBV12-3/TRBV12-4	TRBJ1-2	TRBD1	NA	TGTGCCAGCAGTTCCGGGACAGGGGTAGAGGGCTACACCTTC	CASSSGTGVEGYTF
TRBV20-1	TRBJ1-1	NA	many	TGCAGTGCTAGAGATGACAGCCACTTCATGAACACTGAAGCTTTCTTT	CSARDDSHFMNTEAFF
TRBV5-8	TRBJ2-5	NA	few	TGTGCCAGCAGCTTCGGGACGACTGGGGAGACCCAGTACTTC	CASSFGTTGETQYF
TRBV7-8	TRBJ2-5	NA	NA	TGCGCCAGCAGTTTCCTACAGGGTAGCGGAGAGACCCAGTACTTC	CASSFLQGSGETQYF
TRBV7-9	TRBJ1-1	NA	few	TGTGCCAGCAGCTTAGATTACGGAAACACTGAAGCTTTCTTT	CASSLDYGNTEAFF
TRBV29-1	TRBJ1-2	NA	many	TGCAGCGTCGTGAAGGGGGGCGCGGATGGCTACACCTTC	CSVVKGGADGYTF
TRBV10-2	TRBJ1-1	TRBD1	once	TGCGCCAGCAAAGCGGGACAGGGTATTGAAGCTTTCTTT	CASKAGQGIEAFF
TRBV9	TRBJ2-7	NA	few	TGTGCCAGCAGCGTAGATCCCAGGGAGGAGCAGTACTTC	CASSVDPREEQYF
TRBV7-2	TRBJ1-3	NA	NA	TGTGCCAGCAGCTTAATTGGGGGACTCGGAAACACCATATATTTT	CASSLIGGLGNTIYF
TRBV20-1	TRBJ2-5	NA	NA	TGCAGTGTGACGGGAGCTGTCCAAGAGACCCAGTACTTC	CSVTGAVQETQYF
TRBV11-2	TRBJ2-7	NA	NA	TGTGCCAGCAGCTTAAAGAGGACAGTTAGCTCCTACGAGCAGTACTTC	CASSLKRTVSSYEQYF
TRBV7-8	TRBJ1-2	NA	NA	TGTGCCAGCAGCTTAGACGAACAGGGCTACACCTTC	CASSLDEQGYTF